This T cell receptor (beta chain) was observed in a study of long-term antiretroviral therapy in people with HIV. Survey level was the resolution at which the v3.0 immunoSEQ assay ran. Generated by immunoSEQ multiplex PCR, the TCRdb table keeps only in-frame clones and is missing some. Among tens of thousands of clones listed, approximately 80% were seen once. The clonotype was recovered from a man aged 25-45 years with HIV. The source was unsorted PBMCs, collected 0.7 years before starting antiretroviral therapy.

The chain's CDR3 is CASSERGTGSGYGYTF. CDR3 nucleotide sequence: TGTGCCAGCAGTGAACGCGGTACAGGGTCGGGCTATGGCTACACCTTC. The chain joins TRBV2 to TRBJ1-2; TRBD1 is a possible D gene (6 bases). The CDR3 is made up of 16 amino acids. Germline V gene lookup returns CDR1 SNHLY and CDR2 FYNNEI. V lost 2 bases, J lost 4 bases, and 17 bases lay in between.